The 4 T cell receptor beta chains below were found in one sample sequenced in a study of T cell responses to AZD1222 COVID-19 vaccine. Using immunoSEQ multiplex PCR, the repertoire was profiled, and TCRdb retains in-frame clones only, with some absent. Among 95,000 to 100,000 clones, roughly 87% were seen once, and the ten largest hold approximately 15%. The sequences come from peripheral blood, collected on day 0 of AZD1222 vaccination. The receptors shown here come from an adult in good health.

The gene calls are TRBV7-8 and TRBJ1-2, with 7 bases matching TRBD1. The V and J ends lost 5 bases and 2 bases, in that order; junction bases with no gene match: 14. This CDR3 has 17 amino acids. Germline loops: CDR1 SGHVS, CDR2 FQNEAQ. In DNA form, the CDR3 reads TGTGCCAGCAGCCTCGACGACGGACTGACAGGGAACTATGGCTACACCTTC. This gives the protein CASSLDDGLTGNYGYTF.

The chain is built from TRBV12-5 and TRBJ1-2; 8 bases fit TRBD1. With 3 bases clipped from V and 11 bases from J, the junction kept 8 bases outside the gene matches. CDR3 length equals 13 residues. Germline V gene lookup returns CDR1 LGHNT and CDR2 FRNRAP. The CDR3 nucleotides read TGTGCTAGTGGTTTTGGGACAGGAATCGAGTACACCTTC. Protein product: CASGFGTGIEYTF.

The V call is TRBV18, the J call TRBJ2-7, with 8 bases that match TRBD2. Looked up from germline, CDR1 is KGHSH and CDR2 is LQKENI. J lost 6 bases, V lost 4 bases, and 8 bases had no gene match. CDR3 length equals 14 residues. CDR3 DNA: TGTGCCAGCTCACGGACCGGGACTAGGGGCGAGCAGTACTTC. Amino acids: CASSRTGTRGEQYF.

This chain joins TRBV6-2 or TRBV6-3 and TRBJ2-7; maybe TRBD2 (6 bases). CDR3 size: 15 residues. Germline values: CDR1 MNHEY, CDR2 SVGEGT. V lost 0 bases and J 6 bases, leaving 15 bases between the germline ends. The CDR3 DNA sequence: TGTGCCAGCAGTTACTCGGAACGGGAGTATCCCGAGCAGTACTTC. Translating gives CASSYSEREYPEQYF.